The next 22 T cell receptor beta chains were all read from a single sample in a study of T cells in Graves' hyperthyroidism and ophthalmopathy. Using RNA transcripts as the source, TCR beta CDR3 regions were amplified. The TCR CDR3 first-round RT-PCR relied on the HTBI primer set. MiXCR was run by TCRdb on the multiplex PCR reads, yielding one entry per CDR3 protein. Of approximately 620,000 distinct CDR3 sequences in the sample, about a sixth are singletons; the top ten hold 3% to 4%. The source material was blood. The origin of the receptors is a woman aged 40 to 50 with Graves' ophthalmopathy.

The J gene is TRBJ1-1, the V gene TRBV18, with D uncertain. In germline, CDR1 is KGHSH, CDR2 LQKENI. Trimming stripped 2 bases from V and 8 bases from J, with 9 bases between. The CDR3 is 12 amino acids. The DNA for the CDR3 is TGTGCCAGCTCACCATTAGGAGCGGAAGCTTTCTTT. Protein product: CASSPLGAEAFF.

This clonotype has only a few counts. Here the CDR3 reads CSARDPGTDYEQYF. In DNA, the CDR3 is TGCAGTGCTAGAGATCCCGGGACAGACTACGAGCAGTACTTC. The chain carries TRBV20-1 and TRBJ2-7, with TRBD1 identical over 7 bases. The CDR3 is made up of 14 amino acids. J lost 3 bases, V lost 0 bases, and 5 bases had no gene match. Germline V gene sequence: CDR1 DFQATT, CDR2 SNEGSKA (reference sequence).

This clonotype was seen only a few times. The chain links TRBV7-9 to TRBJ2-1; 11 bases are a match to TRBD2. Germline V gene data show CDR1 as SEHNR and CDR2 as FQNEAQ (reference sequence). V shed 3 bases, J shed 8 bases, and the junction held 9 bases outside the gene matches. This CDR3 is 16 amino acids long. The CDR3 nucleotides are TGTGCCAGCAGCTTCACCGGGACTAGCGGACAACATGAGCAGTTCTTC. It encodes CASSFTGTSGQHEQFF.

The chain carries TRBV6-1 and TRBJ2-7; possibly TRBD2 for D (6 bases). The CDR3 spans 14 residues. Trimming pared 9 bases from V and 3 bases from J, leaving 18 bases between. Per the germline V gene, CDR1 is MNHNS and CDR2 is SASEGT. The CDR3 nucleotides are TGTGCCAGAGGTGGGGTGGGAGGTAGCTACGAGCAGTACTTC. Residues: CARGGVGGSYEQYF.

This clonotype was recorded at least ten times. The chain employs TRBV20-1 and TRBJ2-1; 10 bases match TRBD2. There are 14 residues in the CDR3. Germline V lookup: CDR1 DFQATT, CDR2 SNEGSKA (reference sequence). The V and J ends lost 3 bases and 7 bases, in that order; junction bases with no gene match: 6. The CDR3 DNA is TGCAGTGCTAGGTTAGCGGGAGGCAATAATGAGCAGTTCTTC. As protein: CSARLAGGNNEQFF.

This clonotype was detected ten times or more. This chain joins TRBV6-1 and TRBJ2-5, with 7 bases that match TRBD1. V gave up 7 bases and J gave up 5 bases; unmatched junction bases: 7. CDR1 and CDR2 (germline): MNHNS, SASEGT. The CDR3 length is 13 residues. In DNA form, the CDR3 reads TGTGCCAGCACGGAGGTACAGGGGGAGACCCAGTACTTC. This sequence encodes CASTEVQGETQYF.

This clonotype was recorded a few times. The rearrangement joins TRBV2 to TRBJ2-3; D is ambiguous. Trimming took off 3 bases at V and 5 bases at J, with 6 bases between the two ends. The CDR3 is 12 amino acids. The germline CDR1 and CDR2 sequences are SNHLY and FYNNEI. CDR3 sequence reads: CASSDPGDTQYF. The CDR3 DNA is TGTGCCAGCAGTGACCCGGGAGATACGCAGTATTTT.

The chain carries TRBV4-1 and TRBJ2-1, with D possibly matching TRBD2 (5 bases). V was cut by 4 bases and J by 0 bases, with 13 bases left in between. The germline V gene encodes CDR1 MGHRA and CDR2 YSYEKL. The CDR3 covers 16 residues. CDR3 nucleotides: TGCGCCAGCAGCCCACCTGGGAGAAGCTCCTACAATGAGCAGTTCTTC. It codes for CASSPPGRSSYNEQFF.

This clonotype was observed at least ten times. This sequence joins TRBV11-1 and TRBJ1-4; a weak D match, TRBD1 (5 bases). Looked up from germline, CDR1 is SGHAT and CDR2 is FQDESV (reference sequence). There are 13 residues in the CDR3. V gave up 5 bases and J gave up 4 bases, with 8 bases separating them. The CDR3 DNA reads TGTGCCAGCAGCCGGGGCCTTAATGAAAAACTGTTTTTT. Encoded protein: CASSRGLNEKLFF.

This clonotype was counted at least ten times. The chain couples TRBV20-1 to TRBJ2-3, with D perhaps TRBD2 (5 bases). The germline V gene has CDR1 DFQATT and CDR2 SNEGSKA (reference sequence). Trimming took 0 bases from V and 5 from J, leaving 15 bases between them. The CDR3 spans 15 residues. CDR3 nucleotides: TGCAGTGCTAGAGATCGGGGTGGGGTTTTAGATACGCAGTATTTT. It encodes CSARDRGGVLDTQYF.

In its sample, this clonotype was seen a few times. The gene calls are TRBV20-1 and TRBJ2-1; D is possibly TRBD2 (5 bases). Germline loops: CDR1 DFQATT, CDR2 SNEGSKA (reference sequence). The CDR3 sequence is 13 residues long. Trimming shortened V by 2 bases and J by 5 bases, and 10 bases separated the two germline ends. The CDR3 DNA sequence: TGCAGTGCTAGAAGGCAGCGGAACAATGAGCAGTTCTTC. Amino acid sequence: CSARRQRNNEQFF.

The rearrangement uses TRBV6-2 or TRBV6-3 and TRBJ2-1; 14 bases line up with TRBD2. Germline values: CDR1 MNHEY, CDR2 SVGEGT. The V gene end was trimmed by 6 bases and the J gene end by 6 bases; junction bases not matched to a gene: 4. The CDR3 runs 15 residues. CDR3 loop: CASRSGTSGSNEQFF. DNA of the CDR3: TGTGCCAGCAGATCCGGGACTAGCGGGAGCAATGAGCAGTTCTTC.

The CDR3, as DNA: TGCAGTGCCCAAGGACAGGGGAACCAAGAGACCCAGTACTTC. This codes for CSAQGQGNQETQYF. The chain employs TRBV20-1 and TRBJ2-5; 9 nucleotides match TRBD1. This CDR3 comprises 14 residues. With 6 bases clipped from V and 0 bases from J, the junction kept 5 bases outside the gene matches. The germline V gene encodes CDR1 DFQATT and CDR2 SNEGSKA (reference sequence).

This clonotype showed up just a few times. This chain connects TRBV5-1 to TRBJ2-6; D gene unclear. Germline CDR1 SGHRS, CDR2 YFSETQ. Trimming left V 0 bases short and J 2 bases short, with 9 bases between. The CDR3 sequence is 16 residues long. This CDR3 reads CASSLATGPGANVLTF. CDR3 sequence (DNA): TGCGCCAGCAGCTTGGCTACCGGCCCTGGGGCCAACGTCCTGACTTTC.

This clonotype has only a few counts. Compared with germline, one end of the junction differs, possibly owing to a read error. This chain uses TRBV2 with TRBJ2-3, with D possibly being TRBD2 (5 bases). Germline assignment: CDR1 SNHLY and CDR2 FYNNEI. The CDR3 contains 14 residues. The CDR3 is CAISEGTSTDTQYF. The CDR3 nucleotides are TGTGCCATCAGTGAGGGAACAAGCACAGATACGCAGTATTTT.

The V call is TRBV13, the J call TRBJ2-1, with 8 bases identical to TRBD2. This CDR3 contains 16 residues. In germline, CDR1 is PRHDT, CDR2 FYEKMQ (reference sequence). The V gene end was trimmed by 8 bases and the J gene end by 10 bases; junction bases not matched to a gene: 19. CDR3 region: CASGERAGERVYEQFF. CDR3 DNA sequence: TGTGCCAGCGGGGAGAGAGCGGGAGAAAGAGTATACGAGCAGTTCTTC.

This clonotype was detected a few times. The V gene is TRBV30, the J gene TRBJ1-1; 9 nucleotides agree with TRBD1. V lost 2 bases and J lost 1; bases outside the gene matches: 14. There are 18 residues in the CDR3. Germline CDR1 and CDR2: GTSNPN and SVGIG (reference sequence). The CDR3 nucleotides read TGTGCCTGGAGTCTCTTCCGGGGACAGGGAGGATGGAACACTGAAGCTTTCTTT. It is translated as CAWSLFRGQGGWNTEAFF.

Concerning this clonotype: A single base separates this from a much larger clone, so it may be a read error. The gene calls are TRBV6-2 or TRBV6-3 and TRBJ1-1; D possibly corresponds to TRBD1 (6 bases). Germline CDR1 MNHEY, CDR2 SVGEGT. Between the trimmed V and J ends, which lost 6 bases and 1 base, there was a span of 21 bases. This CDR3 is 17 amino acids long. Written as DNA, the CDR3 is TGTGCCAGCAGCCCTATCGACGGGGGGCTGGGGAACACTGAAGCTTTCTTT. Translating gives CASSPIDGGLGNTEAFF.

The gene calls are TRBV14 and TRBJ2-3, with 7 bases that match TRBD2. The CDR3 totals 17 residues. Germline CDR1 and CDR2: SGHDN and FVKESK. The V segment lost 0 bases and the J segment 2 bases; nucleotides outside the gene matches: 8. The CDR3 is CASSQEGSGAFTDTQYF. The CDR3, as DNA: TGTGCCAGCAGCCAAGAAGGGAGCGGGGCTTTCACAGATACGCAGTATTTT.

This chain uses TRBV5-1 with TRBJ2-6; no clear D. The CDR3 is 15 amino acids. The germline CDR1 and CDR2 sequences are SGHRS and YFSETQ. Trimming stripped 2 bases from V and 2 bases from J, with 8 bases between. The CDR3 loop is CASSLDRTGANVLTF. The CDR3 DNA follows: TGCGCCAGCAGCTTAGATCGTACTGGGGCCAACGTCCTGACTTTC.

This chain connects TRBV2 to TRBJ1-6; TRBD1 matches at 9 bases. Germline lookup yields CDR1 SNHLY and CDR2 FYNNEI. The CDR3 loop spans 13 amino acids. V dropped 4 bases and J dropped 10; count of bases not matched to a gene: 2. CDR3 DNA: TGTGCCAGCAGTGGGGACAGGGTATCACCCCTCCACTTT. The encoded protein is CASSGDRVSPLHF.

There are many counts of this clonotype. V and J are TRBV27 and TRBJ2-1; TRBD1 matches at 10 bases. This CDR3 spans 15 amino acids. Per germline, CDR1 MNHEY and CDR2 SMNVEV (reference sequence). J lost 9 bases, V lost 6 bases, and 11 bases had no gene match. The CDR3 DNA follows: TGTGCCAGCAGATCCCCGGGACAGGGGTATGGTGAGCAGTTCTTC. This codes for CASRSPGQGYGEQFF.